Listed here are 22 T cell receptor beta chains from one sample, sequenced in a study of blood T cell repertoires in COVID-19. Clones were read by immunoSEQ multiplex PCR, and TCRdb kept only the in-frame ones, dropping some. The table lists about 300,000 clones, roughly 91% of them singletons, with approximately 1.8% in the top ten. Sample: peripheral blood. These receptors came from a woman aged 25 to 45 with COVID-19, enrolled during active disease.

For the CDR3, the DNA is TGTGCCAGCAGCTTCCGAACAGACCCAAGCACAGATACGCAGTATTTT. Protein sequence: CASSFRTDPSTDTQYF. J is TRBJ2-3 and V is TRBV11-3; D unresolved. The CDR3 is 16 amino acids. Germline values: CDR1 SGHNT, CDR2 YENEEA. V shed 3 bases and J shed 0 bases, with 13 bases lying between them.

The chain joins TRBV11-3 to TRBJ2-7, with 8 bases fitting TRBD2. Germline V lookup: CDR1 SGHNT, CDR2 YENEEA. V was clipped by 0 bases and J by 2 bases; unmatched bases: 9. The length of the CDR3 is 17 residues. The CDR3 DNA follows: TGTGCCAGCAGCTTAGATAGTAGCGGGACATATGCCTACGAGCAGTACTTC. Protein sequence: CASSLDSSGTYAYEQYF.

In its sample, this clone was seen a few times. The gene calls are TRBV9 and TRBJ1-1, with TRBD1 matching over 8 bases. Germline V gives CDR1 SGDLS, CDR2 YYNGEE. This CDR3 is 13 amino acids long. J lost 7 bases, V lost 0 bases, and 2 bases had no gene match. The CDR3 DNA reads TGTGCCAGCAGCGTAGAAGGGACAGGTGAAGCTTTCTTT. Translating it yields CASSVEGTGEAFF.

The chain joins TRBV5-8 to TRBJ2-2; 10 bases map to TRBD1. Germline V gene lookup returns CDR1 SGHTS and CDR2 YDEGEE. Unmatched junction bases numbered 6, after V lost 1 base and J lost 6 bases. The CDR3 loop spans 16 amino acids. The DNA for the CDR3 is TGTGCCAGCAGCTTGTCGGGACAGGGGCGCGCCGGGGAGCTGTTTTTT. It codes for CASSLSGQGRAGELFF.

The rearrangement joins TRBV4-1 to TRBJ1-2, with 7 bases that match TRBD1. Trimming took 1 base from V and 6 from J; bases not matched to a gene: 5. The CDR3 contains 14 residues. From germline, CDR1 is MGHRA and CDR2 YSYEKL. CDR3 in DNA: TGCGCCAGCAGCCAAGCAGGGACAGCCAATGGCTACACCTTC. This encodes CASSQAGTANGYTF.

There are a few counts of this clone. V is TRBV6-5 and J is TRBJ2-7; 11 positions match TRBD2. CDR1 and CDR2 (germline): MNHEY, SVGAGI. The length of the CDR3 is 16 residues. V was clipped by 3 bases and J by 4 bases; unmatched bases: 8. CDR3: CASSYGASGGKYEQYV. The CDR3 DNA reads as TGTGCCAGCAGTTATGGGGCTAGCGGGGGGAAATACGAGCAGTACGTC.

The V and J genes are TRBV24-1 and TRBJ2-5; a weak D match, TRBD1 (5 bases). Germline CDR1 and CDR2: KGHDR and SFDVKD. CDR3 length: 15 amino acids. Deletions cut 4 bases from V and 0 bases from J, with 11 bases between. The CDR3 here is CATSDQTAYQETQYF. The CDR3 DNA reads TGTGCCACCAGTGACCAGACAGCGTACCAAGAGACCCAGTACTTC.

The V gene is TRBV5-1, the J gene TRBJ1-1; 9 bases line up with TRBD1. Germline CDR1 SGHRS, CDR2 YFSETQ. This CDR3 spans 14 amino acids. V lost 1 base and J lost 6; bases outside the gene matches: 4. The CDR3 region has the DNA TGCGCCAGCAGCTTGACAGGGGGCTGGTCTGAAGCTTTCTTT. Its protein is CASSLTGGWSEAFF.

The chain employs TRBV5-6 and TRBJ1-4, with unresolved D. Trimming took off 0 bases at V and 4 bases at J, with 7 bases between the two ends. CDR3 length: 14 residues. Germline-derived CDR1 and CDR2 are SGHDT and YYEEEE. CDR3 amino acids: CASSLGPINEKLFF. CDR3 sequence (DNA): TGTGCCAGCAGCTTGGGGCCGATTAATGAAAAACTGTTTTTT.

This chain connects TRBV11-3 to TRBJ1-1, with 9 bases matching TRBD1. Per germline, CDR1 SGHNT and CDR2 YENEEA. The V gene end was trimmed by 5 bases and the J gene end by 7 bases; junction bases not matched to a gene: 11. The CDR3 covers 15 residues. The CDR3 sequence is CASSMTGGWEIEAFF. CDR3 bases: TGTGCCAGCAGCATGACAGGGGGTTGGGAGATTGAAGCTTTCTTT.

CDR3 coding DNA: TGTGCCAGCTCCGTGGAGTCTGGAAACACCATATATTTT. This gives the protein CASSVESGNTIYF. The chain combines TRBV18 with TRBJ1-3; no clear D gene. V was clipped by 6 bases and J by 1 base, with 7 bases between them. This CDR3 is built from 13 residues. Germline CDR1 reads KGHSH; CDR2 reads LQKENI.

The chain uses TRBV7-9 and TRBJ1-2; D gene uncertain. Germline V gene data show CDR1 as SEHNR and CDR2 as FQNEAQ (reference sequence). This CDR3 region has 15 residues. Trimming removed 5 bases at V and 3 bases at J, with 16 bases between. The CDR3 DNA follows: TGTGCCAGCAGCCAATCAGTCATCGGAGACTATGGCTACACCTTC. Amino acids: CASSQSVIGDYGYTF.

The CDR3 here is CASSLNRAGTDTQYF. The CDR3 DNA reads as TGTGCCAGCAGCTTGAATCGAGCGGGCACAGATACGCAGTATTTT. The chain is built from TRBV7-8 and TRBJ2-3; D may be TRBD2 (5 bases). The CDR3 length is 15 residues. V was cut by 3 bases and J by 1 base, with 11 bases left in between. Germline V gives CDR1 SGHVS, CDR2 FQNEAQ.

CDR3 loop: CASSQDTQGATEAFF. As DNA, the CDR3 is TGTGCCAGCAGCCAAGATACACAGGGGGCCACTGAAGCTTTCTTT. The V gene is TRBV4-2, the J gene TRBJ1-1, with TRBD1 identical over 9 bases. CDR1 and CDR2 (germline): LGHNA, YNFKEQ. The V gene end was trimmed by 0 bases and the J gene end by 4 bases; junction bases not matched to a gene: 3. This CDR3 has 15 amino acids.

This clone was seen just once. This chain links TRBV28 with TRBJ2-2, with D possibly TRBD2 on 6 matching bases. CDR1 MDHEN and CDR2 SYDVKM come from the germline V gene. The V end was cut by 6 bases, the J end by 7 bases, with 21 bases between. CDR3 size: 16 residues. The CDR3 DNA sequence: TGTGCCAGCAGGACCTGGGGTGGGGGGAACCGCGGGGAGCTGTTTTTT. It is translated as CASRTWGGGNRGELFF.

The rearrangement joins TRBV9 to TRBJ1-1; 7 bases match TRBD1. This CDR3 is built from 15 residues. Germline CDR1 reads SGDLS; CDR2 reads YYNGEE. The trim removed 3 bases at V and 0 bases at J, leaving 5 bases unmatched. Written as DNA, the CDR3 is TGTGCCAGCAGCGCACGGGGACAGCTGAACACTGAAGCTTTCTTT. Translation: CASSARGQLNTEAFF. The full variable domain, in which reference TRBV9 and TRBJ1-1 provide the parts outside the CDR3, is DSGVTQTPKHLITATGQRVTLRCSPRSGDLSVYWYQQSLDQGLQFLIQYYNGEERAKGNILERFSAQQFPDLHSELNLSSLELGDSALYFCASSARGQLNTEAFFGQGTRLTVV.

This clone was counted many times. The chain couples TRBV4-2 to TRBJ2-3; 8 bases align to TRBD2. The CDR3 spans 16 residues. Germline CDR1 LGHNA, CDR2 YNFKEQ. V lost 3 bases to trimming and J lost 4 bases; unmatched junction nucleotides: 9. The CDR3 loop reads CASSQTGTSEADTQYF. The CDR3 DNA follows: TGTGCCAGCAGCCAGACCGGGACTAGTGAGGCAGATACGCAGTATTTT.

This clone was recorded once. The chain is built from TRBV11-2 and TRBJ2-7; D gene ambiguous. Trimming stripped 6 bases from V and 0 bases from J, with 12 bases between. CDR1 and CDR2 from the germline V gene are SGHAT and FQNNGV. The length of the CDR3 is 14 residues. DNA of the CDR3: TGTGCCAGCAGACAAGGCCACAGCTCCTACGAGCAGTACTTC. Translated, it gives CASRQGHSSYEQYF.

V gene TRBV4-2 combines with J gene TRBJ2-2, with 9 nucleotides matching TRBD1. The CDR3 sequence is 15 residues long. J lost 4 bases, V lost 4 bases, and 4 bases had no gene match. In germline, CDR1 is LGHNA, CDR2 YNFKEQ. This chain's CDR3 is CASSPQGQGTGELFF. The CDR3 DNA sequence: TGTGCCAGCAGCCCCCAGGGACAGGGCACCGGGGAGCTGTTTTTT.

V usage is TRBV6-5 and J usage is TRBJ1-1; TRBD1 agrees at 9 bases. Germline-derived CDR1 and CDR2 are MNHEY and SVGAGI. The CDR3 covers 16 residues. V dropped 2 bases and J dropped 6; count of bases not matched to a gene: 10. CDR3 sequence reads: CASSYGPGQGFPEAFF. CDR3 DNA sequence: TGTGCCAGCAGTTACGGTCCCGGACAGGGGTTTCCTGAAGCTTTCTTT.

The count of this clone is one. The chain carries TRBV7-6 and TRBJ2-3, with 8 bases lining up with TRBD1. Unmatched junction bases numbered 6, after V lost 5 bases and J lost 2 bases. The CDR3 length is 15 residues. Germline V gene sequence: CDR1 SGHVS, CDR2 FNYEAQ. The CDR3 loop reads CASSLTGGFTDTQYF. For the CDR3, the DNA is TGTGCCAGCAGCCTTACAGGGGGATTCACAGATACGCAGTATTTT.

This chain links TRBV19 with TRBJ1-6; the D gene is possibly TRBD1 (5 bases). The CDR3 extends over 15 amino acids. In germline, CDR1 is LNHDA, CDR2 SQIVND (reference sequence). The V and J ends lost 6 bases and 6 bases respectively, with 15 bases between them. The CDR3 nucleotides read TGTGCCAGTAGCCTGAGGACATACAGTAATTCACCCCTCCACTTT. Its translation: CASSLRTYSNSPLHF. The full variable domain, in which reference TRBV19 and TRBJ1-6 provide the parts outside the CDR3, is DGGITQSPKYLFRKEGQNVTLSCEQNLNHDAMYWYRQDPGQGLRLIYYSQIVNDFQKGDIAEGYSVSREKKESFPLTVTSAQKNPTAFYLCASSLRTYSNSPLHFGNGTRLTVT.